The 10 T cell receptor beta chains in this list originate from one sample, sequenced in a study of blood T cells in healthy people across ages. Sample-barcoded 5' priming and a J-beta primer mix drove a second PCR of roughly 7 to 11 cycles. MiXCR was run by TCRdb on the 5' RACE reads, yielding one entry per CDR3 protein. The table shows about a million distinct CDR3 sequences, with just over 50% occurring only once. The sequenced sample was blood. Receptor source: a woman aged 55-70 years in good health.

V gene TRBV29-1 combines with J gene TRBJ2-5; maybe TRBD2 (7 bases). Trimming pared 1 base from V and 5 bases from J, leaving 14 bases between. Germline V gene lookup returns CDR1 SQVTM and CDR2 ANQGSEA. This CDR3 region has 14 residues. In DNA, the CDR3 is TGCAGCGTTGAAGCCGGGGGGCTATTGGAGACCCAGTACTTC. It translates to CSVEAGGLLETQYF.

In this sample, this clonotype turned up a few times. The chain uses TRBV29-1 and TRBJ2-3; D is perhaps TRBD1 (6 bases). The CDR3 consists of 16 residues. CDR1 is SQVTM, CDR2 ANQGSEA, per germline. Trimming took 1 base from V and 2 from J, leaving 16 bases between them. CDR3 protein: CSVEGIPGHNTDTQYF. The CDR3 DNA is TGCAGCGTTGAAGGGATACCGGGACACAACACAGATACGCAGTATTTT.

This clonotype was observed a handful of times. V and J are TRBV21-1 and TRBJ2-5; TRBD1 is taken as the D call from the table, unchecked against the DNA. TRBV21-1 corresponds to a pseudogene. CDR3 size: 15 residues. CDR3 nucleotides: TGTGCCAGACGGAAAAAGGATAAGACAGAAGAGACCCAGTACTTC. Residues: CARRKKDKTEETQYF.

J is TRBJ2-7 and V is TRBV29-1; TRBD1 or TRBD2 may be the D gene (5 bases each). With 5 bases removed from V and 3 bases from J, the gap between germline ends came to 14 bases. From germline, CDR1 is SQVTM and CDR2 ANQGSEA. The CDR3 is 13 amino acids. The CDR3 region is CSVPGSSHYEQYF. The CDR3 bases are TGCAGCGTTCCAGGGAGTTCACACTACGAGCAGTACTTC.

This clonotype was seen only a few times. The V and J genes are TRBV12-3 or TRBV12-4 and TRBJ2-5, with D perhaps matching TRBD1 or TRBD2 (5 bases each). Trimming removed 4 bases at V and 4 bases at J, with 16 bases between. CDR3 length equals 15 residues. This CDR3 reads CASSSDGTSGETQYF. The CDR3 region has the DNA TGTGCCAGCAGTTCGGACGGGACCTCGGGAGAGACCCAGTACTTC.

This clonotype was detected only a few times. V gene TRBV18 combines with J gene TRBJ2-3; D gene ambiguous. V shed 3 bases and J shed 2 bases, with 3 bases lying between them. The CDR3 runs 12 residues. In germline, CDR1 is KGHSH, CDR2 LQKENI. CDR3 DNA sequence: TGTGCCAGCTCACCGGCCACAGATACGCAGTATTTT. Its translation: CASSPATDTQYF.

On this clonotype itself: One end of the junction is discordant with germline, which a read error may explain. CDR3 sequence: CARSWDRAVYGYTF. The DNA of the CDR3 is TGCGCCCGCAGCTGGGACAGGGCGGTCTATGGCTACACCTTC. The J gene is TRBJ1-2, the V gene TRBV5-1, with TRBD1 matching 9 bases. Germline CDR1 is SGHRS and CDR2 is YFSETQ. The CDR3 covers 14 residues.

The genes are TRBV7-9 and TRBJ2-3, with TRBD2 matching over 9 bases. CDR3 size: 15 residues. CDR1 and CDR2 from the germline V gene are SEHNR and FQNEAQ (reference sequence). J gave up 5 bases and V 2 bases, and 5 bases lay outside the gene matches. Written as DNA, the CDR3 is TGTGCCAGCAGCTTAAGCCGACTAGCGGTAGATACGCAGTATTTT. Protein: CASSLSRLAVDTQYF.

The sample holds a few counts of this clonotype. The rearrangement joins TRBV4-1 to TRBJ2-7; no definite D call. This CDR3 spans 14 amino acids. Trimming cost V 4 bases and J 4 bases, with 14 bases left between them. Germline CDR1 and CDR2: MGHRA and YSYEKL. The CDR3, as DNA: TGCGCCAGCAGCCTACGGGCCGAGATATACGAGCAGTACTTC. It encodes CASSLRAEIYEQYF.

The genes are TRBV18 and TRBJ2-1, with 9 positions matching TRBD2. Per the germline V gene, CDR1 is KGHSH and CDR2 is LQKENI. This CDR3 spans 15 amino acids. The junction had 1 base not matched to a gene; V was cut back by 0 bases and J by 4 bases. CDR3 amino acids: CASSPPTSGYNEQFF. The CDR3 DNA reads TGTGCCAGCTCACCACCAACTAGCGGGTACAATGAGCAGTTCTTC.